This T cell receptor beta chain was captured in a study of blood T cell repertoires in COVID-19. Study context: PBMCs, B-cell-depleted T cells, or T cells provided the cDNA or gDNA that made up the material.

Per the original methods: Researchers report that nucleated cell counts were estimated from reference gene primer amplification. Measured with immunoSEQ multiplex PCR; TCRdb has only the in-frame clones, and not every one. The D gene and trimming were derived from the DNA, and the V and J assignments and clone size from that table. The sample records about 290,000 clones, roughly 80% being singletons. The sample consisted of peripheral blood. The clonotype was recovered from a woman between 50 and 59 years old with active or convalescent COVID-19.

The CDR3 is CASSHTYNEQFF. The DNA for the CDR3 is TGTGCCAGCAGCCATACCTACAATGAGCAGTTCTTC. The chain links TRBV3-1 (or the pseudogene TRBV3-2) to TRBJ2-1, with D hard to call. The CDR3 is made up of 12 amino acids. Germline CDR1 is LGHDT and CDR2 is YNNKEL (reference sequence). V shed 3 bases and J shed 2 bases, with 2 bases lying between them.